The entry below describes one T cell receptor beta chain. The authors' processing: Amplified reference gene primers provided the basis for estimating nucleated cell counts. Produced via immunoSEQ multiplex PCR; TCRdb's table is partial and in-frame only. The V and J calls and clone size come from that table; D and trimming were worked out from the DNA. The sample lists a few hundred thousand clones; about 80% were seen once. This sample was included in a study of blood T cell repertoires in COVID-19. Study summary: PBMCs, B-cell-depleted T cells, or T cells were the source of the cDNA or gDNA that made up the material.

Patients in Seattle were enrolled during active infection, then followed longitudinally. In germline, CDR1 is MNHEY, CDR2 SVGAGI. Trimming stripped 6 bases from V and 6 bases from J, with 12 bases between. This CDR3 is 13 amino acids long. This TCR came from a person between 65 and 79 years old with COVID-19, enrolled during active disease. The source material was peripheral blood. The chain uses TRBV6-5 and TRBJ1-5; tentative D call: TRBD1 (6 bases). The CDR3 sequence is CASSRGQSQPQHF. The CDR3 DNA reads TGTGCCAGCAGCCGAGGACAGAGTCAGCCCCAGCATTTT.